This TCR beta chain emerged from a study of vaccination effects on CD4 cells after COVID-19. The study's findings and limits: In convalescent patients, vaccine-induced clones largely differed from infection-induced clones. Clones from infection and from vaccination both contracted markedly late after vaccination.

TCRdb's table, derived via immunoSEQ multiplex PCR, lists solely in-frame clones and lacks some. The sample includes around 28,000 clones, 60% to 80% of them seen just once. After expansion with viral peptide pools in the ViraFEST assay, antigen-specific CD4+ T cells were sequenced. Scientists isolated CD4+ T cells after an approximately 11-day culture period ended. This individual contracted SARS-CoV-2 between March and December 2020, as verified by PCR. On day 3 and again on day 7, half the medium was replaced with IL-2 medium. V was trimmed by 3 bases and J by 7 bases, leaving 12 bases between them. This CDR3 comprises 13 residues. The germline V gene encodes CDR1 SGHTA and CDR2 FQGNSA. Concerning this clone itself: Its antigen is unidentified.

The chain employs TRBV7-2 and TRBJ1-2, with a tentative D call TRBD1 (5 bases). The source was CD4+ T cells from PBMCs cultured with HCoV-NL63 spike peptides, collected before COVID-19 vaccination. The receptor comes from a human donor who had a prior SARS-CoV-2 infection. This CDR3 reads CASSFYGGSGYTF. The CDR3, as DNA: TGTGCCAGCAGCTTCTATGGGGGGTCTGGCTACACCTTC.